This TCR beta chain is drawn from a study of cytomegalovirus exposure and HLA in healthy donors. Whole-study findings and limits: In a later analysis, TCR beta V- and J-gene trimming was associated with a missense DCLRE1C variant. A list of roughly 180 TCR beta chains associated with cytomegalovirus was given.

In the PCR, 60 Vbeta and 13 Jbeta primers were used. TCRdb's copy holds only in-frame clones and misses some; the assay was immunoSEQ multiplex PCR. The sample's table shows about 130,000 clones. Remarks on this clone: Its antigen is undetermined.

Germline values: CDR1 SGHTA, CDR2 FQGNSA. The CDR3 is 15 amino acids. V lost 1 base and J lost 2; bases outside the gene matches: 2. What was sequenced was PBMCs. The V gene is TRBV7-2, the J gene TRBJ2-1; TRBD1 matches at 7 bases. This receptor was obtained from a man between 18 and 35 years old in good health and CMV-seronegative. The CDR3 coding sequence is TGTGCCAGCAGCTTAGACAGGGGCACCTACAATGAGCAGTTCTTC. As protein: CASSLDRGTYNEQFF.